A single sample gave rise to the 19 T cell receptor beta chains below, sequenced in a study of cytomegalovirus exposure and HLA in healthy donors. The table came from immunoSEQ multiplex PCR; TCRdb's copy has only in-frame clones and leaves some out. The data show 65,000 to 80,000 clones, around 94% seen once. The material sequenced was PBMCs. The receptors come from a woman aged 18 to 35 in good health and CMV-seropositive.

This chain connects TRBV2 to TRBJ2-2, with TRBD2 matching 16 bases. The CDR3 spans 17 residues. Per the germline V gene, CDR1 is SNHLY and CDR2 is FYNNEI. Trimming at V came to 4 bases and at J to 5 bases, leaving 4 bases not matched to a gene. The CDR3: CASSVGLAGGGTGELFF. Written as DNA, the CDR3 is TGTGCCAGCAGTGTGGGACTAGCGGGAGGGGGAACCGGGGAGCTGTTTTTT.

This rearrangement joins TRBV9 to TRBJ2-1; 13 positions agree with TRBD2. This CDR3 is built from 17 residues. The V segment lost 2 bases and the J segment 5 bases; nucleotides outside the gene matches: 7. Per the germline V gene, CDR1 is SGDLS and CDR2 is YYNGEE. CDR3 protein: CASSVGPGLAGNNEQFF. CDR3 bases: TGTGCCAGCAGCGTCGGACCGGGACTAGCGGGGAACAATGAGCAGTTCTTC.

The chain has TRBV4-1 and TRBJ2-1; 7 positions match TRBD2. Germline V lookup: CDR1 MGHRA, CDR2 YSYEKL. The CDR3 consists of 15 residues. V trimming: 7 bases; J trimming: 3 bases; junction bases outside the gene matches: 9. The CDR3 reads CASTEGGGDYNEQFF. CDR3 coding DNA: TGCGCCAGCACTGAGGGCGGGGGTGACTACAATGAGCAGTTCTTC.

This clone was seen only once. The chain links TRBV4-3 to TRBJ2-3; 8 bases agree with TRBD2. There are 15 residues in the CDR3. Germline V gene lookup returns CDR1 LGHNA and CDR2 YSLEER. V dropped 4 bases and J dropped 2; count of bases not matched to a gene: 5. The CDR3 loop is CASSPAGEHTDTQYF. DNA for the CDR3: TGCGCCAGCAGCCCAGCGGGGGAACACACAGATACGCAGTATTTT.

The chain joins TRBV5-8 to TRBJ2-2, with D perhaps matching TRBD2 (6 bases). Germline loops: CDR1 SGHTS, CDR2 YDEGEE. Trimming left V 4 bases short and J 5 bases short, with 18 bases between. The CDR3 is 16 residues long. The CDR3 nucleotides are TGTGCCAGCAGCCCGGTTACTCGCGGGAAAACCGGGGAGCTGTTTTTT. Residues: CASSPVTRGKTGELFF. The variable domain in full, with the rest retrieved from reference TRBV5-8 and TRBJ2-2, is EAGVTQSPTHLIKTRGQQATLRCSPISGHTSVYWYQQALGLGLQFLLWYDEGEERNRGNFPPRFSGRQFPNYSSELNVNALELEDSALYLCASSPVTRGKTGELFFGEGSRLTVL.

The chain uses TRBV5-4 and TRBJ1-3; no firm D call. V was pared by 7 bases and J by 3 bases, with 8 bases between. This CDR3 is 12 amino acids long. Per the germline V gene, CDR1 is SGHNT and CDR2 is YYREEE (reference sequence). The CDR3 DNA follows: TGTGCCAGCTCAGGCGATGGAAACACCATATATTTT. Translating it yields CASSGDGNTIYF. The full variable domain, with the rest looked up from reference TRBV5-4 and TRBJ1-3, is ETGVTQSPTHLIKTRGQQVTLRCSSQSGHNTVSWYQQALGQGPQFIFQYYREEENGRGNFPPRFSGLQFPNYSSELNVNALELDDSALYLCASSGDGNTIYFGEGSWLTVV.

J is TRBJ2-1 and V is TRBV2, with D unclear. The V and J ends lost 7 bases and 3 bases respectively, with 10 bases between them. The CDR3 length is 13 residues. CDR1 is SNHLY and CDR2 is FYNNEI in the germline V gene. The CDR3 sequence: CASTAENYNEQFF. The DNA of the CDR3 is TGTGCCAGCACCGCAGAAAACTACAATGAGCAGTTCTTC.

This clone has just a few counts. The chain is built from TRBV6-1 and TRBJ2-7, with D hard to call. V was trimmed by 2 bases and J by 3 bases, leaving 8 bases between them. The length of the CDR3 is 13 residues. The germline gives CDR1 MNHNS, CDR2 SASEGT. CDR3 in amino acids: CASSESTVYEQYF. CDR3 sequence (DNA): TGTGCCAGCAGTGAATCCACGGTCTACGAGCAGTACTTC.

J is TRBJ2-3 and V is TRBV4-2; D might be TRBD2 (5 bases). The V gene's germline CDR1 is LGHNA and CDR2 YNFKEQ. The CDR3 sequence is 15 residues long. V gave up 4 bases and J gave up 4 bases, with 15 bases separating them. The CDR3 here is CASSPLEGQADTQYF. As DNA, the CDR3 is TGTGCCAGCAGCCCATTAGAGGGCCAGGCAGATACGCAGTATTTT.

The rearrangement links TRBV5-1 to TRBJ1-4; D might be TRBD1 (5 bases). V lost 2 bases, J lost 8 bases, and 16 bases lay in between. CDR1 is SGHRS and CDR2 is YFSETQ in the germline V gene. The CDR3 has 15 amino acids. The CDR3 spells CASSLFGTLEEKLFF. In DNA form, the CDR3 reads TGCGCCAGCAGCTTATTCGGGACTCTGGAAGAAAAACTGTTTTTT.

The chain has TRBV5-5 and TRBJ2-7, with D possibly TRBD1 on 6 matching bases. Germline V gene lookup returns CDR1 SGHKS and CDR2 YYEKEE (reference sequence). The V gene lost 0 bases and the J gene lost 0 bases, with 19 bases spanning the gap. The CDR3 spans 18 residues. DNA of the CDR3: TGTGCCAGCAGCTTGGAGCCCCCGGCAGGGGTGGTCTCCTACGAGCAGTACTTC. Translating gives CASSLEPPAGVVSYEQYF.

The chain uses TRBV19 and TRBJ2-7; 8 nucleotides match TRBD2. The CDR3 sequence is 15 residues long. In germline, CDR1 is LNHDA, CDR2 SQIVND (reference sequence). V shed 1 base and J 5 bases; nucleotides not matched to a gene: 7. CDR3 nucleotides: TGTGCCAGTAGTATAGTCTGGCGGGAGGAACACGAGCAGTACTTC. Its translation is CASSIVWREEHEQYF.

J is TRBJ1-2 and V is TRBV7-9, with 7 bases fitting TRBD1. Looked up from germline, CDR1 is SEHNR and CDR2 is FQNEAQ (reference sequence). There are 16 residues in the CDR3. V shed 2 bases, J shed 5 bases, and the junction held 11 bases outside the gene matches. The CDR3 DNA follows: TGTGCCAGCAGCTTACCTCTGACAGGGAGAATGTATGGCTACACCTTC. Its translation is CASSLPLTGRMYGYTF.

The chain uses TRBV4-2 and TRBJ1-5, with D perhaps TRBD1 (5 bases). The germline V gene has CDR1 LGHNA and CDR2 YNFKEQ. The V gene lost 0 bases and the J gene lost 3 bases, with 9 bases spanning the gap. This CDR3 is 15 amino acids long. The CDR3 is CASSQERDSNQPQHF. CDR3 coding DNA: TGTGCCAGCAGCCAAGAAAGGGACTCCAATCAGCCCCAGCATTTT.

V usage is TRBV2 and J usage is TRBJ2-7; 7 nucleotides align to TRBD1. The CDR3 extends over 14 amino acids. CDR1 is SNHLY, CDR2 FYNNEI, per germline. Trimming cost V 7 bases and J 4 bases; bases outside gene matches: 10. CDR3 bases: TGTGCCAGCATATTGCAGGGGGTTTCATACGAGCAGTACTTC. It codes for CASILQGVSYEQYF. The whole variable domain, filled in from reference TRBV2 and TRBJ2-7, reads EPEVTQTPSHQVTQMGQEVILRCVPISNHLYFYWYRQILGQKVEFLVSFYNNEISEKSEIFDDQFSVERPDGSNFTLKIRSTKLEDSAMYFCASILQGVSYEQYFGPGTRLTVT.

The V and J genes are TRBV7-2 and TRBJ2-1; 7 nucleotides match TRBD2. CDR3 length: 14 residues. Germline values: CDR1 SGHTA, CDR2 FQGNSA. V lost 5 bases, J lost 6 bases, and 7 bases stayed unmatched. The CDR3 loop is CASSRLGTINEQFF. The CDR3 DNA reads as TGTGCCAGCAGCCGACTCGGGACTATCAATGAGCAGTTCTTC.

CDR3 coding DNA: TGTGCCAGCAGCTTAGGGCCCAATTCACCCCTCCACTTT. It yields the protein CASSLGPNSPLHF. This chain uses TRBV11-2 with TRBJ1-6; D unresolved. Trimming pared 1 base from V and 7 bases from J, leaving 5 bases between. Germline V gene lookup returns CDR1 SGHAT and CDR2 FQNNGV. The CDR3 length is 13 residues. The full variable domain, in which reference TRBV11-2 and TRBJ1-6 provide the parts outside the CDR3, is EAGVAQSPRYKIIEKRQSVAFWCNPISGHATLYWYQQILGQGPKLLIQFQNNGVVDDSQLPKDRFSAERLKGVDSTLKIQPAKLEDSAVYLCASSLGPNSPLHFGNGTRLTVT.

V is TRBV7-6 and J is TRBJ1-1; TRBD1 is a possible D gene (5 bases). Looked up from germline, CDR1 is SGHVS and CDR2 is FNYEAQ. With 8 bases removed from V and 7 bases from J, the gap between germline ends came to 23 bases. CDR3 length: 15 residues. Here the CDR3 DNA reads TGTGCCAGCGCTCTAGGTGTGGGGGGACGGGGTGAAGCTTTCTTT. It yields the protein CASALGVGGRGEAFF.

This clone was seen a single time. This chain connects TRBV5-6 to TRBJ1-5, with 7 bases identical to TRBD1. With V trimmed by 4 bases and J by 12 bases, 7 bases remained unmatched. Germline CDR1 reads SGHDT; CDR2 reads YYEEEE. This CDR3 has 12 amino acids. CDR3 bases: TGTGCCAGCAGCAAGGGACAGTCCCTCCAGCATTTT. This codes for CASSKGQSLQHF. The whole variable domain, filled in from reference TRBV5-6 and TRBJ1-5, reads DAGVTQSPTHLIKTRGQQVTLRCSPKSGHDTVSWYQQALGQGPQFIFQYYEEEERQRGNFPDRFSGHQFPNYSSELNVNALLLGDSALYLCASSKGQSLQHFGDGTRLSIL.